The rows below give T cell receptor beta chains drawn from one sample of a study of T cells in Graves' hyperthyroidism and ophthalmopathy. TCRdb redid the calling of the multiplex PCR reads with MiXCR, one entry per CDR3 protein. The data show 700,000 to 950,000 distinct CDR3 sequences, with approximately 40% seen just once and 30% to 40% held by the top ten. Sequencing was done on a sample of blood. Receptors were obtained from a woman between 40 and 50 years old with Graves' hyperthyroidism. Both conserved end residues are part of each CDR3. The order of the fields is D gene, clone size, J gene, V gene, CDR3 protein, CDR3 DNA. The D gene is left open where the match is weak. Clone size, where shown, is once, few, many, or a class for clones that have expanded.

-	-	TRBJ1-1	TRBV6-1	CASSEDGDLYAFF	TGTGCCAGCAGTGAAGACGGGGATCTATATGCTTTCTTT
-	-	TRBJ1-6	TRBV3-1	CASSQTGLGNSPLHF	TGTGCCAGCAGCCAGACGGGACTAGGCAATTCACCCCTCCACTTT
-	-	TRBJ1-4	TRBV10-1	CASSRGVGKEKLFF	TGCGCCAGCAGCCGAGGGGTAGGGAAGGAAAAACTGTTTTTT
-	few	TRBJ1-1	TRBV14	CASSQLGRLTEAFF	TGTGCCAGCAGCCAACTTGGCCGGCTTACTGAAGCTTTCTTT
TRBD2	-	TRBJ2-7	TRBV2	CASTIAGENYEQYF	TGTGCCAGCACCATAGCGGGGGAGAACTACGAGCAGTACTTC
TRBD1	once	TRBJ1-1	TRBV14	CASSQGTGSYTEAFF	TGTGCCAGCAGCCAAGGGACAGGATCTTACACTGAAGCTTTCTTT
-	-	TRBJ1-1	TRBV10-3	CASSHPPMNTEAFF	TGTGCCAGCAGTCACCCGCCAATGAACACTGAAGCTTTCTTT
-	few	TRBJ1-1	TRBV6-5	CASTGNMNTEAFF	TGTGCCAGCACTGGAAATATGAACACTGAAGCTTTCTTT
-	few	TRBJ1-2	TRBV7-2	CASSLETVGSGYTF	TGTGCCAGCAGCTTAGAGACAGTGGGGTCTGGCTACACCTTC
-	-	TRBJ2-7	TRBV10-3	CAISARSGTYEQYF	TGTGCCATCAGTGCACGGTCTGGGACCTACGAGCAGTACTTC
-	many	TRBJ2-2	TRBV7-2	CASGGPGGELFF	TGTGCCAGCGGGGGGCCTGGCGGGGAGCTGTTTTTT
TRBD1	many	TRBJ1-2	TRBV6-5	CASSTRQGAVGGYTF	TGTGCCAGCAGTACACGACAGGGGGCTGTTGGTGGCTACACCTTC
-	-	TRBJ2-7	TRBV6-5	CASRERRPWEQYF	TGTGCCAGCAGGGAACGACGGCCGTGGGAGCAGTACTTC
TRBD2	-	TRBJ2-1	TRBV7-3	CASSLNRGGKNEQFF	TGTGCCAGCAGCTTAAACCGGGGGGGCAAAAATGAGCAGTTCTTC
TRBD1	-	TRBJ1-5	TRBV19	CASSTRQGTGDSQPQHF	TGTGCCAGTAGCACTCGACAGGGGACGGGGGACAGTCAGCCCCAGCATTTT